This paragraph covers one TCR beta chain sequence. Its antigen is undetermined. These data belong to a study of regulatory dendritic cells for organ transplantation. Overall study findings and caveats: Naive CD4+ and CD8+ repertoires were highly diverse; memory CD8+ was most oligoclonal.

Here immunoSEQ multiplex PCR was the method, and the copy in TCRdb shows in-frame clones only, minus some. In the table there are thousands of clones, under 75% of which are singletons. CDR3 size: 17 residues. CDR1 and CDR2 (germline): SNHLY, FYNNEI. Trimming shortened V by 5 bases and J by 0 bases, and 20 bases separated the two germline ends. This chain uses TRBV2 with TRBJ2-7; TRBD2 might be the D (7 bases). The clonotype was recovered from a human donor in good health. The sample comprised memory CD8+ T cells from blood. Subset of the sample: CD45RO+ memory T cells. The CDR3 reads CASSLMRGGRSSYEQYF. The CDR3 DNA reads TGTGCCAGCAGTCTAATGAGGGGGGGAAGGAGCTCCTACGAGCAGTACTTC.